The 8 T cell receptor beta chains below come from one sample, sequenced in a study of blood T cell repertoires in COVID-19. Method: immunoSEQ multiplex PCR; TCRdb's copy keeps in-frame clones and lacks some. This table has some 150,000 clones, around 81% appearing once. Material: peripheral blood. Receptors were obtained from a human donor with acute or convalescent COVID-19. The donor label of this sample is uncertain.

This rearrangement joins TRBV5-1 to TRBJ1-2, with TRBD1 as a possible D gene (5 bases). Germline CDR1 SGHRS, CDR2 YFSETQ. This CDR3 spans 15 amino acids. The V gene lost 0 bases and the J gene lost 8 bases, with 17 bases spanning the gap. CDR3 bases: TGCGCCAGCAGCTTGGAAGGGGATCCTCGTCCAGGCTACACCTTC. Residues: CASSLEGDPRPGYTF.

The chain joins TRBV7-8 to TRBJ2-3; the match to TRBD2 covers 10 bases. Germline values: CDR1 SGHVS, CDR2 FQNEAQ. This CDR3 has 16 residues. Trimming cost V 4 bases and J 7 bases; bases outside gene matches: 11. The CDR3 coding sequence is TGTGCCAGCAGCTCAAGGGGGAGCGGGGGGGCTTATACGCAGTATTTT. Its translation is CASSSRGSGGAYTQYF.

The sample holds a few counts of this clone. V gene TRBV5-6 combines with J gene TRBJ2-5; 9 bases line up with TRBD2. Germline V gives CDR1 SGHDT, CDR2 YYEEEE. With V trimmed by 0 bases and J by 1 base, 1 base remained unmatched. This CDR3 has 15 residues. The CDR3 DNA is TGTGCCAGCAGCTTGGGGCGGGGGGGCCAAGAGACCCAGTACTTC. Its protein is CASSLGRGGQETQYF. Drawing the rest from reference TRBV5-6 and TRBJ2-5, the complete variable domain is DAGVTQSPTHLIKTRGQQVTLRCSPKSGHDTVSWYQQALGQGPQFIFQYYEEEERQRGNFPDRFSGHQFPNYSSELNVNALLLGDSALYLCASSLGRGGQETQYFGPGTRLLVL.

V usage is TRBV6-1 and J usage is TRBJ1-2; D is perhaps TRBD1 (5 bases). Germline loops: CDR1 MNHNS, CDR2 SASEGT. Trimming shortened V by 2 bases and J by 6 bases, and 16 bases separated the two germline ends. The CDR3 runs to 15 residues. The CDR3 DNA sequence: TGTGCCAGCAGTGAACGGACCACAGGCGCGCATGGCTACACCTTC. Translated, it gives CASSERTTGAHGYTF.

This clone showed up just once. The chain is built from TRBV7-9 and TRBJ1-6; TRBD1 agrees at 9 bases. The CDR3 length is 18 residues. Trimming took 5 bases from V and 0 from J; bases not matched to a gene: 8. Germline V lookup: CDR1 SEHNR, CDR2 FQNEAQ (reference sequence). The CDR3 sequence: CASSRRPGQGSYNSPLHF. Here the CDR3 DNA reads TGTGCCAGCAGCCGGAGGCCGGGACAGGGCTCCTATAATTCACCCCTCCACTTT.

The chain carries TRBV15 and TRBJ1-5; possible D gene TRBD1, 5 bases. V was clipped by 1 base and J by 3 bases, with 13 bases between them. The CDR3 runs to 16 residues. CDR1 is LNHNV, CDR2 YYDKDF, per germline (reference sequence). CDR3 protein: CATSRGWGMDNQPQHF. The CDR3 DNA follows: TGTGCCACCAGCAGAGGATGGGGCATGGACAATCAGCCCCAGCATTTT.

The table lists this clone with a few counts. The same CDR3 can be traced to other DNA sequences in this sample. The genes are TRBV5-1 and TRBJ1-2; the D gene is possibly TRBD1 (6 bases). Germline V CDR1 and CDR2: SGHRS, YFSETQ. This CDR3 is built from 13 residues. The V gene lost 4 bases and the J gene lost 2 bases, with 9 bases spanning the gap. CDR3 protein: CASSLGQNYGYTF. Written as DNA, the CDR3 is TGCGCCAGCAGCCTCGGACAGAACTATGGCTACACCTTC.

The rearrangement links TRBV6-5 to TRBJ1-5, with D possibly TRBD1 on 5 matching bases. The CDR3 runs to 13 residues. The V gene lost 7 bases and the J gene lost 6 bases, with 13 bases spanning the gap. The germline CDR1 and CDR2 sequences are MNHEY and SVGAGI. CDR3 protein: CASNPGQGQPQHF. The CDR3 nucleotides are TGTGCCAGCAACCCCGGTCAGGGTCAGCCCCAGCATTTT.